This TCR beta chain was recovered during a study of T cell repertoires in cytomegalovirus infection. Looking at the study overall: HLA-C-restricted CMV epitopes, recently identified, and well-studied HLA-B-restricted ones were used by the study.

Trimming took 5 bases from V and 7 from J; bases not matched to a gene: 13. The CDR3 extends over 16 amino acids. Germline loops: CDR1 SGHVT, CDR2 SQSDAQ. This clonotype was found a few times. Its antigen is currently unknown. TCRdb ran MiXCR on the reads and lists one entry per CDR3 protein. Here the sample spans around 750,000 distinct CDR3 sequences, approximately 32% being singletons. The sequences come from cultured CD8+ T cells from PBMCs, collected from culture after CMV antigen stimulation. The chain links TRBV7-4 to TRBJ2-2; 7 bases align to TRBD2. The source is a human donor in good health (CMV status not recorded). Some clones in this sample may be carry-over from other donors' samples. For the CDR3, the DNA is TGTGCCAGCAGCGACCCCCGGAAGGGCGGGGGCGGGGAGCTGTTTTTT. Translating it yields CASSDPRKGGGGELFF.